These 20 T cell receptor beta chains originate from one sample sequenced in a study of human T cells and chemical hapten exposure. TCRdb re-derived calls from the RACE reads in MiXCR, one entry per CDR3 protein. Among roughly 110,000 distinct CDR3 sequences listed, roughly 12% were seen once. The time point denotes: pre-sensitization, week 0. This sample's treatment: therapeutic diphenylcyclopropenone sensitization with weekly scalp DPC. Specimen: whole blood, collected in connection with sensitization to the hapten diphenylcyclopropenone (DPC). All receptors come from a woman in her forties or fifties with alopecia areata. Some clones in this sample may be carry-over from other donors' samples.

The chain has TRBV20-1 and TRBJ2-3; 14 positions agree with TRBD2. The V gene's germline CDR1 is DFQATT and CDR2 SNEGSKA (reference sequence). The CDR3 loop spans 16 amino acids. The ends lost 1 base at V and 4 bases at J; junction bases unmatched: 4. CDR3 bases: TGCAGTGCTAGAGTTCCGACTAGCGGGAGGGCAGATACGCAGTATTTT. Translation gives CSARVPTSGRADTQYF.

A few counts support this clonotype. V and J are TRBV28 and TRBJ2-1; D is unclear. The V gene's germline CDR1 is MDHEN and CDR2 SYDVKM. The CDR3 consists of 14 residues. V lost 3 bases to trimming and J lost 5 bases, with 11 bases between them. CDR3 sequence (DNA): TGTGCCAGCAGTTTCGGGCAAATGGACAATGAGCAGTTCTTC. Its protein product is CASSFGQMDNEQFF.

The rearrangement joins TRBV4-2 to TRBJ2-1, with D possibly TRBD2 on 7 matching bases. The CDR3 runs 17 residues. CDR1 and CDR2 (germline): LGHNA, YNFKEQ. V was shortened by 1 base and J by 6 bases, with 19 bases between the two germline ends. CDR3: CASSQAPPNREGNEQFF. The CDR3 coding sequence is TGTGCCAGCAGCCAAGCTCCGCCGAACAGGGAGGGCAATGAGCAGTTCTTC.

This clonotype was seen ten or more times. This sequence joins TRBV5-1 and TRBJ1-1; possibly TRBD1 for D (5 bases). The CDR3 is made up of 14 amino acids. Germline V gene sequence: CDR1 SGHRS, CDR2 YFSETQ. V was shortened by 0 bases and J by 6 bases, with 12 bases between the two germline ends. The CDR3 DNA follows: TGCGCCAGCAGCTTGGGCGGGACGTGGCCTGAAGCTTTCTTT. It codes for CASSLGGTWPEAFF.

This clonotype was seen only a few times. V usage is TRBV4-2 and J usage is TRBJ1-5; 9 bases match TRBD1. The germline V gene encodes CDR1 LGHNA and CDR2 YNFKEQ. The V gene end was trimmed by 4 bases and the J gene end by 0 bases; junction bases not matched to a gene: 4. The CDR3 sequence is 16 residues long. The CDR3 loop reads CASSPGQGYSNQPQHF. The CDR3 bases are TGTGCCAGCAGCCCGGGACAGGGATATAGCAATCAGCCCCAGCATTTT.

The chain couples TRBV4-1 to TRBJ2-7; TRBD2 is a possible D gene (5 bases). Germline values: CDR1 MGHRA, CDR2 YSYEKL. The CDR3 length is 12 residues. V was clipped by 5 bases and J by 3 bases, with 8 bases between them. This CDR3 is CASSNGVYEQYF. CDR3 sequence (DNA): TGCGCCAGCAGCAACGGGGTCTACGAGCAGTACTTC.

The rearrangement joins TRBV11-2 to TRBJ1-6, with unresolved D. Trimming pared 4 bases from V and 8 bases from J, leaving 12 bases between. The CDR3 has 14 amino acids. Germline V lookup: CDR1 SGHAT, CDR2 FQNNGV. The CDR3 DNA reads as TGTGCCAGCAGCTCCCGGGTGTCGGATTCACCCCTCCACTTT. As protein: CASSSRVSDSPLHF.

Comments on this clonotype: An end of the junction differs from the germline gene, which may be a read error. V usage is TRBV7-7 and J usage is TRBJ2-3; D is possibly TRBD2 (6 bases). The CDR3 length is 14 residues. Germline-derived CDR1 and CDR2 are SSHAT and FNYEAQ (reference sequence). CDR3 nucleotide sequence: TGTGCTAGCAGCTTAGTACCGGGGGCAGATACGCAGTATTTT. Translation gives CASSLVPGADTQYF.

This chain connects TRBV20-1 to TRBJ1-6; TRBD1 is a possible D gene (5 bases). The ends were cut back, 0 bases at V and 7 bases at J, with 13 bases in the middle. The CDR3 runs to 15 residues. Looked up from germline, CDR1 is DFQATT and CDR2 is SNEGSKA (reference sequence). The CDR3 loop is CSARDAAGGNSPLHF. CDR3 DNA sequence: TGCAGTGCTAGAGATGCCGCGGGGGGAAATTCACCCCTCCACTTT.

In its sample, this clonotype was seen many times. The rearrangement links TRBV29-1 to TRBJ1-1, with TRBD1 as a possible D gene (5 bases). This CDR3 spans 11 amino acids. Germline V gene data show CDR1 as SQVTM and CDR2 as ANQGSEA. Trimming took 4 bases from V and 5 from J, leaving 8 bases between them. CDR3 sequence reads: CSVGGSTEAFF. In DNA form, the CDR3 reads TGCAGCGTTGGGGGCAGTACTGAAGCTTTCTTT.

The table lists this clonotype with many counts. The chain is built from TRBV27 and TRBJ1-5; no clear D gene. V was trimmed by 1 base and J by 3 bases, leaving 10 bases between them. CDR3 size: 15 residues. Germline V gene sequence: CDR1 MNHEY, CDR2 SMNVEV (reference sequence). CDR3 DNA sequence: TGTGCCAGCAGTTTATACGACGGGGACAATCAGCCCCAGCATTTT. This gives the protein CASSLYDGDNQPQHF.

This clonotype was observed a handful of times. The rearrangement joins TRBV27 to TRBJ1-6; the match to TRBD1 covers 11 bases. The ends lost 6 bases at V and 9 bases at J; junction bases unmatched: 7. The germline gives CDR1 MNHEY, CDR2 SMNVEV (reference sequence). CDR3 size: 15 residues. CDR3 residues: CASSRGQGAFSPLHF. DNA of the CDR3: TGTGCCAGCAGCCGAGGACAGGGGGCCTTTTCACCCCTCCACTTT.

The chain couples TRBV6-2 or TRBV6-3 to TRBJ2-3; D uncertain. The V end was cut by 7 bases, the J end by 6 bases, with 14 bases between. The germline V gene encodes CDR1 MNHEY and CDR2 SVGEGT. The CDR3 covers 13 residues. CDR3: CASIHAGADTQYF. CDR3 nucleotides: TGTGCCAGCATCCACGCCGGTGCGGATACGCAGTATTTT.

The table lists this clonotype with a few counts. The genes are TRBV29-1 and TRBJ1-4, with D maybe TRBD1 (5 bases). This CDR3 region has 14 residues. Trimming left V 2 bases short and J 8 bases short, with 15 bases between. Germline assignment: CDR1 SQVTM and CDR2 ANQGSEA. CDR3 region: CSVEFGATQEKLFF. The CDR3 bases are TGCAGCGTTGAATTTGGGGCGACCCAAGAAAAACTGTTTTTT. Full variable domain (rest looked up from reference TRBV29-1 and TRBJ1-4): SAVISQKPSRDICQRGTSLTIQCQVDSQVTMMFWYRQQPGQSLTLIATANQGSEATYESGFVIDKFPISRPNLTFSTLTVSNMSPEDSSIYLCSVEFGATQEKLFFGSGTQLSVL.

This clonotype was picked up many times. The V call is TRBV28, the J call TRBJ2-7; D may match TRBD1 or TRBD2 (5 bases each). Germline values: CDR1 MDHEN, CDR2 SYDVKM. Trimming pared 1 base from V and 4 bases from J, leaving 20 bases between. The length of the CDR3 is 17 residues. CDR3 DNA: TGTGCCAGCAGTTTATCCATAGAACAGGAGGAGTTTTACGAGCAGTACTTC. This translates into CASSLSIEQEEFYEQYF.

This clonotype was detected ten times or more. The chain links TRBV12-3 or TRBV12-4 to TRBJ1-5; a possible D gene is TRBD1 (6 bases). V was trimmed by 6 bases and J by 6 bases, leaving 9 bases between them. There are 12 residues in the CDR3. CDR3 nucleotide sequence: TGTGCCAGCAGCACAGGGTCTCAGCCCCAGCATTTT. Translation: CASSTGSQPQHF.

This clonotype has only a few counts. The chain links TRBV7-2 to TRBJ1-1, with 8 bases aligning to TRBD1. Germline V CDR1 and CDR2: SGHTA, FQGNSA. The CDR3 contains 14 residues. V was clipped by 3 bases and J by 5 bases; unmatched bases: 5. The CDR3: CASSFRTGRTEAFF. The DNA for the CDR3 is TGTGCCAGCAGCTTCCGGACAGGGCGGACTGAAGCTTTCTTT.

The chain has TRBV28 and TRBJ2-7; D is ambiguous. Trimming removed 5 bases from V and 2 bases from J, with 10 bases in between. Germline CDR1 reads MDHEN; CDR2 reads SYDVKM. This CDR3 is 13 amino acids long. CDR3 protein: CASSLVGAYEQYF. The CDR3 bases are TGTGCCAGCAGTCTAGTTGGGGCCTACGAGCAGTACTTC.

This clonotype was seen more than once but under ten times. The chain combines TRBV7-2 with TRBJ1-2; TRBD1 might be the D (6 bases). CDR1 and CDR2 from the germline V gene are SGHTA and FQGNSA. This CDR3 contains 15 residues. V was shortened by 4 bases and J by 1 base, with 13 bases between the two germline ends. CDR3 sequence reads: CASSSQQGFNYGYTF. The CDR3 region has the DNA TGTGCCAGCAGCTCCCAACAGGGTTTTAACTATGGCTACACCTTC.

This clonotype was seen a handful of times. The V call is TRBV20-1, the J call TRBJ2-7, with D possibly TRBD1 on 5 matching bases. Germline CDR1 is DFQATT and CDR2 is SNEGSKA (reference sequence). This CDR3 spans 14 amino acids. The V end was cut by 4 bases, the J end by 2 bases, with 15 bases between. The CDR3 region is CSANPQARTYEQYF. CDR3 sequence (DNA): TGCAGTGCTAACCCACAGGCAAGAACCTACGAGCAGTACTTC.